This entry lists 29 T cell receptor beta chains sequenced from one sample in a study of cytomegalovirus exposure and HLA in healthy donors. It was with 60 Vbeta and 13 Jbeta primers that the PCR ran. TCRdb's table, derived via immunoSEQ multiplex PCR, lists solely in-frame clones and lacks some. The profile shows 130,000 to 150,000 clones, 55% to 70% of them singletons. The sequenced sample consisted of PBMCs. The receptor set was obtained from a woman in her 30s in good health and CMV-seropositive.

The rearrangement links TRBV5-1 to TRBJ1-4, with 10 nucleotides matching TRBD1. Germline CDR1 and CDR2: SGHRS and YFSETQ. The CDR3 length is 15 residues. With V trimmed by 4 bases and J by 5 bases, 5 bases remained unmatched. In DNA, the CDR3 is TGCGCCAGCAGCCCAAGACAGGGGGCGAATGAAAAACTGTTTTTT. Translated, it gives CASSPRQGANEKLFF.

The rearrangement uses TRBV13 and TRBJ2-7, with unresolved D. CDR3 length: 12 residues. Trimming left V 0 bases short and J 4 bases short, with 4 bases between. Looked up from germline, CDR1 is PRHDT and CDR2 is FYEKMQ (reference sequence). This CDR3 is CASSLGRYEQYF. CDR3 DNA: TGTGCCAGCAGCTTAGGGCGGTACGAGCAGTACTTC. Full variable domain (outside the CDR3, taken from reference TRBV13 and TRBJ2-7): AAGVIQSPRHLIKEKRETATLKCYPIPRHDTVYWYQQGPGQDPQFLISFYEKMQSDKGSIPDRFSAQQFSDYHSELNMSSLELGDSALYFCASSLGRYEQYFGPGTRLTVT.

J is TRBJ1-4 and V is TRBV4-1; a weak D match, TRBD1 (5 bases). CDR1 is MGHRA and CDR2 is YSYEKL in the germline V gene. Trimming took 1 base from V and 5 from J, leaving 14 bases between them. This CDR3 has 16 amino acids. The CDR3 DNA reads TGCGCCAGCAGCCAAGCCCCCGGCAGGGAAAATGAAAAACTGTTTTTT. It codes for CASSQAPGRENEKLFF.

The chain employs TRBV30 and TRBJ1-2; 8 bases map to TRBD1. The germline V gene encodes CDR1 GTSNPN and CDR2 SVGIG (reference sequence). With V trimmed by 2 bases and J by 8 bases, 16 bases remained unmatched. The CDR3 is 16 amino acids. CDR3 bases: TGTGCCTGGAGTCGCCTTTGGGGCCAGGGGGCGCAAGGCTACACCTTC. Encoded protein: CAWSRLWGQGAQGYTF.

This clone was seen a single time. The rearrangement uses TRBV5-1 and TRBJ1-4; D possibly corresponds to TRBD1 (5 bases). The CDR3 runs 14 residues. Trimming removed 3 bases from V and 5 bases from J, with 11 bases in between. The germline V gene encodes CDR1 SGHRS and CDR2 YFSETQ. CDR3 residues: CASSSNRGNEKLFF. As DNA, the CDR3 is TGCGCCAGCAGCTCAAACCGGGGGAATGAAAAACTGTTTTTT.

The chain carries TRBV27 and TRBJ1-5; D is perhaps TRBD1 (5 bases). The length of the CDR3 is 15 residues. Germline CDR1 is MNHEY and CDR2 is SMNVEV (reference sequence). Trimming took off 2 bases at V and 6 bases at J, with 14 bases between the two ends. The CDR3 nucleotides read TGTGCCAGCAGTTTAAAGGGCCCGCAGGGTCAGCCCCAGCATTTT. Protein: CASSLKGPQGQPQHF.

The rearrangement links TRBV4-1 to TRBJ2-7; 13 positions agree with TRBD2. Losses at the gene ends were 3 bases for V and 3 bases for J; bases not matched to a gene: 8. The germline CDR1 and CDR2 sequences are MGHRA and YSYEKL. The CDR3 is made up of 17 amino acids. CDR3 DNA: TGCGCCAGCAGCCACTGGGGACTAGCGGGAAAAGTCTACGAGCAGTACTTC. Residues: CASSHWGLAGKVYEQYF.

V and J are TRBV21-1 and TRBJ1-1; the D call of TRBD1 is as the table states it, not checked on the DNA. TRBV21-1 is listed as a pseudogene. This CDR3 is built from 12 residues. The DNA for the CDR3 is TGTGCCAGCAGCGTCTCAGGCCCTGAAGCTTTCTTT. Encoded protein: CASSVSGPEAFF.

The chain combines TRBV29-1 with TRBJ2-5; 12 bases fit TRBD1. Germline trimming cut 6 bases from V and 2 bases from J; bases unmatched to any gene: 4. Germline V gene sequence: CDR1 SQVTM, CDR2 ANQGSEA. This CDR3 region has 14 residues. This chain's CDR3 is CSVRDRGHQETQYF. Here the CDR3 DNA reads TGCAGCGTACGGGACAGGGGGCATCAAGAGACCCAGTACTTC.

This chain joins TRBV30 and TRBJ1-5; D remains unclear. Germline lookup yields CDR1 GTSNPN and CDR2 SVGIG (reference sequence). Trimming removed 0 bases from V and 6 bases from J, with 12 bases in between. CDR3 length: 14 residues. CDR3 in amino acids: CAWSVEISSQPQHF. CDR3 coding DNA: TGTGCCTGGAGTGTAGAGATCTCGAGTCAGCCCCAGCATTTT.

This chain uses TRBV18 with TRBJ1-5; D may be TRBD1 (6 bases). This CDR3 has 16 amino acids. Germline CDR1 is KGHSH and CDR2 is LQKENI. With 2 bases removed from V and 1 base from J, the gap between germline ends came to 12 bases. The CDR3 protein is CASSPLQGLSNQPQHF. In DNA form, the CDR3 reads TGTGCCAGCTCACCATTACAGGGTCTGAGCAATCAGCCCCAGCATTTT.

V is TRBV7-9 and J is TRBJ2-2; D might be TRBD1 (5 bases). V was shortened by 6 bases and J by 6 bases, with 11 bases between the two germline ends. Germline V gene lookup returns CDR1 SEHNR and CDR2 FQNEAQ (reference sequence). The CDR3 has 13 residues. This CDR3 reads CASSINRPGELFF. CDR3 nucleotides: TGTGCCAGCAGTATAAACAGGCCCGGGGAGCTGTTTTTT.

The CDR3 DNA follows: TGTGCCAGCAGACACGGATCCGGGGGAGAGACCCAGTACTTC. Protein: CASRHGSGGETQYF. This chain links TRBV6-1 with TRBJ2-5; TRBD2 might be the D (6 bases). Trimming removed 6 bases from V and 4 bases from J, with 15 bases in between. The germline V gene has CDR1 MNHNS and CDR2 SASEGT. This CDR3 has 14 amino acids.

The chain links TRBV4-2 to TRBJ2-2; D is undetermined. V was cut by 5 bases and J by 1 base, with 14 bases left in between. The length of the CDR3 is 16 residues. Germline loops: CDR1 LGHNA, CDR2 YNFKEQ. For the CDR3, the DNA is TGTGCCAGCAGCTTCCGGAGAACCGGGAACACCGGGGAGCTGTTTTTT. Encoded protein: CASSFRRTGNTGELFF.

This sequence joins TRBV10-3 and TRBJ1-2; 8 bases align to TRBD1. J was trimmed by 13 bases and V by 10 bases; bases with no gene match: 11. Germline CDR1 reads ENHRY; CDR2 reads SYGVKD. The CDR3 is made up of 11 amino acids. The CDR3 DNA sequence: TGTGCCACCAACCAGGGGGCGAATACCACCTTC. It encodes CATNQGANTTF.

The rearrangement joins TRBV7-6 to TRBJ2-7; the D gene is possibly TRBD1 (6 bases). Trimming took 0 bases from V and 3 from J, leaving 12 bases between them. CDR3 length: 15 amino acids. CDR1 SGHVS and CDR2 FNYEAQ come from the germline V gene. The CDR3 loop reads CASSLAGQDYYEQYF. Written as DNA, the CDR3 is TGTGCCAGCAGCTTAGCGGGACAAGACTACTACGAGCAGTACTTC. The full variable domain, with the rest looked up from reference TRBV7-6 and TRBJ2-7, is GAGVSQSPRYKVTKRGQDVALRCDPISGHVSLYWYRQALGQGPEFLTYFNYEAQQDKSGLPNDRFSAERPEGSISTLTIQRTEQRDSAMYRCASSLAGQDYYEQYFGPGTRLTVT.

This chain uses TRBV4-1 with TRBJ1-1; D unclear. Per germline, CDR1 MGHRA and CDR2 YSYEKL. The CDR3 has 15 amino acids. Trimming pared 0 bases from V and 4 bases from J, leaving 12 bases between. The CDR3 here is CASSQEPAPGTEAFF. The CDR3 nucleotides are TGCGCCAGCAGCCAAGAGCCAGCGCCGGGCACTGAAGCTTTCTTT.

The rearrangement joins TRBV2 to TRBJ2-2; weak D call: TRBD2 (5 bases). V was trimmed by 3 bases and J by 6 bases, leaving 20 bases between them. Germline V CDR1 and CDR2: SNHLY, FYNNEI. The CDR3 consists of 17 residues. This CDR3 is CASSEARSGRRPGELFF. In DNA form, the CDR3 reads TGTGCCAGCAGTGAGGCTCGCTCGGGAAGGAGACCCGGGGAGCTGTTTTTT.

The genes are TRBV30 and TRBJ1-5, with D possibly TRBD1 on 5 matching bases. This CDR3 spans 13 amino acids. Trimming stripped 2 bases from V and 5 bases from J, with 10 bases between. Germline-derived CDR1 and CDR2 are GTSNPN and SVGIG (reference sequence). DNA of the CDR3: TGTGCCTGGAGTCCCTGGGGCGATCAGCCCCAGCATTTT. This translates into CAWSPWGDQPQHF.

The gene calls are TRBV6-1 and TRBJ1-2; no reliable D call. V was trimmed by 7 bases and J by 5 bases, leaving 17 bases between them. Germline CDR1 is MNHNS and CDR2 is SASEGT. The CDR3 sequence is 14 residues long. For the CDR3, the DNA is TGTGCCAGCATGAAGCGGAGCCAAAGTTATGGCTACACCTTC. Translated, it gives CASMKRSQSYGYTF.

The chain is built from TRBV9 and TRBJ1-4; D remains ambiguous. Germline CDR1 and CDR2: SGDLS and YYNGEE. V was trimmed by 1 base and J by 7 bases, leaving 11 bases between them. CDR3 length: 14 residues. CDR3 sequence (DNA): TGTGCCAGCAGCGTATTGGCCTCATCTGAAAAACTGTTTTTT. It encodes CASSVLASSEKLFF.

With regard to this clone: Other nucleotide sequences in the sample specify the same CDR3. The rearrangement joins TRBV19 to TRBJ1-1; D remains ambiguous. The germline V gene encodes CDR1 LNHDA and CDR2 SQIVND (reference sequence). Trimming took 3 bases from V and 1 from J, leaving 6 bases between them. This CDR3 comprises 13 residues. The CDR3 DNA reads TGTGCCAGTAGTATCCGAGAGAACACTGAAGCTTTCTTT. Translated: CASSIRENTEAFF.

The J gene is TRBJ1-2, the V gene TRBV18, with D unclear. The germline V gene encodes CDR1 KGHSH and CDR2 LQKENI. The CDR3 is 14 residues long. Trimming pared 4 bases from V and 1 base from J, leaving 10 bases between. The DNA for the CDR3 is TGTGCCAGCTCACTCGAGGCTTTTAACTATGGCTACACCTTC. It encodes CASSLEAFNYGYTF.

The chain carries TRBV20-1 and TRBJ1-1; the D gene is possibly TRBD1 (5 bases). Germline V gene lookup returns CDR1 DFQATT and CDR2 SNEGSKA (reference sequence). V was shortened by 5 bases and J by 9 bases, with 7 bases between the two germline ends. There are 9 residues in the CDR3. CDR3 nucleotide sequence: TGCAGTGCTCCAGGGAAAGCTTTCTTT. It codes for CSAPGKAFF.

The CDR3 nucleotides are TGTGCCAGCAGCTTCGACAGGGAATTCGATGGCTACACCTTC. Protein product: CASSFDREFDGYTF. J is TRBJ1-2 and V is TRBV5-8; 7 positions agree with TRBD1. Germline lookup yields CDR1 SGHTS and CDR2 YDEGEE. The CDR3 is made up of 14 amino acids. Trimming took 2 bases from V and 6 from J; bases not matched to a gene: 7.

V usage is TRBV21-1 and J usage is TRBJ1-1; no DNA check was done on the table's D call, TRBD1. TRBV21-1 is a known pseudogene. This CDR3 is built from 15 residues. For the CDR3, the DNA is TGTGCCAGCAGCAACGAGGCCAGGGTGGGCACTGAAGCTTTCTTT. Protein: CASSNEARVGTEAFF.

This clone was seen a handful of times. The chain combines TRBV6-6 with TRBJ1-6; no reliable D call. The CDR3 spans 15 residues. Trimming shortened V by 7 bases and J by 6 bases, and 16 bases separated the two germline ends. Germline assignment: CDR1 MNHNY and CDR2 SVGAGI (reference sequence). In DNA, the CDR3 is TGTGCCAGCAACCTGGGAGGTCGAACTAATTCACCCCTCCACTTT. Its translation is CASNLGGRTNSPLHF.

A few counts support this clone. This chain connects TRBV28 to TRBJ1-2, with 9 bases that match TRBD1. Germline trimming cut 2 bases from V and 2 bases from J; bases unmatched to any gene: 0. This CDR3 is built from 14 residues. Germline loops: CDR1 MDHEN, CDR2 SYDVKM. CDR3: CASSLGTGNYGYTF. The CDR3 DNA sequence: TGTGCCAGCAGTTTAGGGACAGGGAACTATGGCTACACCTTC.

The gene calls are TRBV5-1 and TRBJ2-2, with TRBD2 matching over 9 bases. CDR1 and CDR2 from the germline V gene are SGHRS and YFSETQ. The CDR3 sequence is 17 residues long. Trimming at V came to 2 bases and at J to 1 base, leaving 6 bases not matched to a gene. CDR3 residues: CASSFFALAGNTGELFF. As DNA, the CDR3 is TGCGCCAGCAGCTTTTTTGCACTAGCGGGGAACACCGGGGAGCTGTTTTTT.